This entry features one T cell receptor (beta chain) sequence. This sample was included in a study of blood T cell repertoires in COVID-19. The overall study: COVID-19 samples from acute and convalescent phases originated in the United States, Italy and Spain. The cDNA or gDNA used as material had been derived from T cells, B-cell-depleted T cells, or PBMCs.

During active infection, Seattle patients enrolled and were then monitored through disease. Deletions cut 2 bases from V and 4 bases from J, with 15 bases between. In germline, CDR1 is SGHNT, CDR2 YENEEA. This CDR3 is 15 amino acids long. The authors' processing: Amplifying reference gene primers gave estimates of nucleated cell counts. Measured with immunoSEQ multiplex PCR; TCRdb has only the in-frame clones, and not every one. V, J and clone size reflect that table, while D and trimming were determined from the DNA. The data show 55,000 or so clones, about three quarters seen once. This receptor was identified in a man aged 25-45 years with COVID-19, enrolled during active disease. V is TRBV11-3 and J is TRBJ2-7; D might be TRBD1 (6 bases). Input material: peripheral blood. As DNA, the CDR3 is TGTGCCAGCAGCTTATACGAGGGGGAAGCATACGAGCAGTACTTC. It yields the protein CASSLYEGEAYEQYF.